This T cell receptor (beta chain) emerged from a study of long-term antiretroviral therapy in people with HIV. Ahead of DNA extraction, samples held 1-10 million cryopreserved PBMC each. A note on this clone: Its matching antigen is unknown.

Trimming left V 5 bases short and J 2 bases short, with 13 bases between. The CDR3 spans 14 residues. The germline V gene encodes CDR1 SGHVS and CDR2 FNYEAQ. Findings and limits, study-wide: Within the repertoire, clones expanded before ART were dominant at all time points.

Researchers ran immunoSEQ v3.0 at survey level. Each sample aimed for about 35,000-55,000 sequenced T-cell genomes. Profiling relied on immunoSEQ multiplex PCR, and the TCRdb table lists in-frame clones only, not all of them. The table lists about 39,000 clones, about 85% of them singletons. The chain has TRBV7-6 and TRBJ2-7, with D unresolved. This receptor was taken from a woman aged 50 to 60 with HIV. The sample consisted of unsorted PBMCs, taken 3.1 years after starting antiretroviral therapy. The CDR3 DNA is TGTGCCAGCAGCCTTTGGGCTGGGACCTACGAGCAGTACTTC. Its protein is CASSLWAGTYEQYF.